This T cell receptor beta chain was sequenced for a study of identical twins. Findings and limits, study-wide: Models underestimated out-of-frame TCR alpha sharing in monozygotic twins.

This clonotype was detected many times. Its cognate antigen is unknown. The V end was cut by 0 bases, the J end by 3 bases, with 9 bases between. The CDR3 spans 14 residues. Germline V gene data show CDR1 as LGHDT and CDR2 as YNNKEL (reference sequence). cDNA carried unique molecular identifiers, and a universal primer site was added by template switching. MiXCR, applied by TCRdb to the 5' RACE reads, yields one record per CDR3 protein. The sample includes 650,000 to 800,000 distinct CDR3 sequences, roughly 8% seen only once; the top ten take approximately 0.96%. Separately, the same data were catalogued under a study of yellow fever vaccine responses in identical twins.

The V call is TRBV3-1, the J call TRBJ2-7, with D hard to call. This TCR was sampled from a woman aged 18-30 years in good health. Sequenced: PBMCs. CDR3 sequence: CASSQDWSNYEQYF. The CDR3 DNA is TGTGCCAGCAGCCAAGACTGGTCGAACTACGAGCAGTACTTC.